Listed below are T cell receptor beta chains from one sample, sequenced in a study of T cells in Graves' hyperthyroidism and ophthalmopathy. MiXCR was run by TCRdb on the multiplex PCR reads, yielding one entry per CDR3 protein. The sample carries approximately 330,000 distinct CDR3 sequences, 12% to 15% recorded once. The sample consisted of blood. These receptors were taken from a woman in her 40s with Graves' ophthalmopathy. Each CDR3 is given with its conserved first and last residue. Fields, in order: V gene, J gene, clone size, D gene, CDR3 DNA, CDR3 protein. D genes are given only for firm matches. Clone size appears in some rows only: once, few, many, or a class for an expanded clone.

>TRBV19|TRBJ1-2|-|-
TGTGCCAGTAGTTTAGAACAGGGATTGGATGGCTACACCTTC
CASSLEQGLDGYTF
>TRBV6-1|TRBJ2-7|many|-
TGTGCCAGCAGTTCCCCCTTTTCCGGATTTGACGAGCAGTACTTC
CASSSPFSGFDEQYF
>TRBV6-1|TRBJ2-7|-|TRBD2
TGTGCCAGCAGGAGGGGAGGGCCCTACGAGCAGTACTTC
CASRRGGPYEQYF
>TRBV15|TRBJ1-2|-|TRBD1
TGTGCCACCAGCAGAGGGACAGGGGATGGCTACACCTTC
CATSRGTGDGYTF
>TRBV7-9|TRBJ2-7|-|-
TGTGCCAGCAGCTCGTGGGACTACGAGCAGTACTTC
CASSSWDYEQYF
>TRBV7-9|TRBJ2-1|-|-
TGTGCCAGCAGCTTGGGGACTAGACAGGGGCCAGGGGATGAGCAGTTCTTC
CASSLGTRQGPGDEQFF
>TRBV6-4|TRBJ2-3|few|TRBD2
TGTGCCAGCAGCCCAGCAGGGAGACTAGCGGGGGCGCATTCGGATACGCAGTATTTT
CASSPAGRLAGAHSDTQYF
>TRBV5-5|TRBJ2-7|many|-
TGTGCCAGCAGCCCCCTAGGGACACCCTCTACTCTTTCCGCCTACGAGCAGTACTTC
CASSPLGTPSTLSAYEQYF
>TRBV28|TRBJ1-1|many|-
TGTGCCAGCAGTCCCGCCGGGGGGCGAAGGAACACTGAAGCTTTCTTT
CASSPAGGRRNTEAFF
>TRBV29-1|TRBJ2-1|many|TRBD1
TGCAGCGTTTCGATCCAGCCGGGACAGTACAATGAGCAGTTCTTC
CSVSIQPGQYNEQFF
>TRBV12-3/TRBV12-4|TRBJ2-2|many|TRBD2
TGTGCCAGCAGTCCTAAGACTAGCGGGTGGACCGGGGAGCTGTTTTTT
CASSPKTSGWTGELFF
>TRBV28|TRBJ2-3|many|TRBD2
TGTGCCACCTTTTGGGCGGGAGGGACCGATACGCAGTATTTT
CATFWAGGTDTQYF
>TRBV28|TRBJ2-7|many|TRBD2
TGTGCCAGCCGCTCCTCCCCTTGGGCTAGCGGGAGCTCTCCTAAGGGCGAGCAGTACTTC
CASRSSPWASGSSPKGEQYF
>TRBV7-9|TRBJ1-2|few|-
TGTGCCAGCAGCTCCCGAGAACAGAGGGGGTATGGCTACACCTTC
CASSSREQRGYGYTF
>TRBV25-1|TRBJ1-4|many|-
TGTGCCAGCAGTCCCAGGGGAGGAGAAAAACTGTTTTTT
CASSPRGGEKLFF
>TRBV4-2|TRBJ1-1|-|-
TGTGCCAGCAGCCAAGATGTCGCTGAAGCTTTCTTT
CASSQDVAEAFF
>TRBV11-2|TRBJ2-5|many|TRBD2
TGTGCCAGCAGCTTATCCCTAGCGGGGGGGCAAGAGACCCAGTACTTC
CASSLSLAGGQETQYF
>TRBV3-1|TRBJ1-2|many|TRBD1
TGTGCCAGCAGCGGACAGGGGAATGGCTACACCTTC
CASSGQGNGYTF
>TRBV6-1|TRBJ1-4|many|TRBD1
TGTGCCAGCAGGGTTGGACAGGGTGGCGAAAAACTGTTTTTT
CASRVGQGGEKLFF
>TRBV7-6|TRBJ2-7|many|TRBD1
TGTGCCAGCAGCAAGGGACAGAGCCCCTACGAGCAGTACTTC
CASSKGQSPYEQYF
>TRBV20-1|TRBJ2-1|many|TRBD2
TGCAGTGCTAGAGATGGACTAGCGGGAGGGGGCAATGACCAGTTCTTC
CSARDGLAGGGNDQFF
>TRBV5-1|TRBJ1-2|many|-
TGCGCCAGCAGCCGAGGGGACGGCAACTATGGCTACACCTTC
CASSRGDGNYGYTF
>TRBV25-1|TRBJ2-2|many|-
TGTGCCAGCAGTGAGGGAGGTGTAGGTTTCGAGGCCGGGGAGCTGTTTTTT
CASSEGGVGFEAGELFF
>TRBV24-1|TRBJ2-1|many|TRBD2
TGTGCCACCAGTGAAAGTAGCGGGACTTCCTACAATGAGCAGTTCTTC
CATSESSGTSYNEQFF
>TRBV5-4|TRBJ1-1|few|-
TGTGCCAGCAGCGTAAGACAGTCCGAAGCTTTCTTT
CASSVRQSEAFF
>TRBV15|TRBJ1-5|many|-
TGTGCCACCAGCAGAGTAGGGAGGGGGGTTCAGCCCCAGCATTTT
CATSRVGRGVQPQHF
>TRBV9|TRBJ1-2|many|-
TGTGCCAGCAGCGTCCCTGGCCGGGTAGGCTACACCTTC
CASSVPGRVGYTF
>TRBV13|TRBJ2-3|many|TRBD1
TGTGCCAGCGGCAACAGGGGAGAGGGCACAGATACGCAGTATTTT
CASGNRGEGTDTQYF
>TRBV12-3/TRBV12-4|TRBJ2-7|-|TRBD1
TGTGCCAGCAGGGACAGGGAGCAAGGAGGGCAGTACTTC
CASRDREQGGQYF
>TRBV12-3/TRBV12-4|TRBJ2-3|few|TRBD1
TGTGCCAGCAGTTTTAATCAGGGGGTTGGGACAGATACGCAGTATTTT
CASSFNQGVGTDTQYF
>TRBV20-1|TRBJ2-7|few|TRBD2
TGCAGTGCTATAGGCGAGCCTAGCGGGACATTCTACGAGCAGTACTTC
CSAIGEPSGTFYEQYF
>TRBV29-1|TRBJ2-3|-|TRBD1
TGCAGCGTTGGGGCGACAGGGAGTACGCAGTATTTT
CSVGATGSTQYF
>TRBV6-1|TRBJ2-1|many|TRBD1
TGTGCCAGCAGGTTGACAGGGGCGCCCTACAATGAGCAGTTCTTC
CASRLTGAPYNEQFF
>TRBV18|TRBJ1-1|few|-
TGTGCCAGCTCATTGGACATCACCCGGGGGAACACTGAAGCTTTCTTT
CASSLDITRGNTEAFF
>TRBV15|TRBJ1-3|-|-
TGTGCCACCAGCAGAGGAGGGCCGCTGGCTGGAAACACCATATATTTT
CATSRGGPLAGNTIYF
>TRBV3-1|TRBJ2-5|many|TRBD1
TGTGCCAGCAGTCGCAGACAGGGAAGGGAGACCCAGTACTTC
CASSRRQGRETQYF
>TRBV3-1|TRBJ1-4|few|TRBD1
TGTGCCAGCAGACGCCGGGACAGTAATGAAAAACTGTTTTTT
CASRRRDSNEKLFF